One TCR beta chain is described in this entry. Its cognate antigen is unknown. The data derive from a study of cytomegalovirus exposure and HLA in healthy donors. Background on the study: Genotyping of hundreds of donors showed that approximately 83% belonged to the Caucasian-associated ancestry cluster. Regarding the study as a whole: Productive status was seen about 90% or about 30% of the time for most TCR beta V segments in an earlier analysis.

A multiplex PCR was run with 60 Vbeta primers and 13 Jbeta primers. Data came from immunoSEQ multiplex PCR; TCRdb stores just in-frame clones and leaves some out. The sample yields some 190,000 clones, about 85% seen once. The CDR3 sequence is 13 residues long. Germline V gene data show CDR1 as SQVTM and CDR2 as ANQGSEA. V gave up 7 bases and J gave up 2 bases, with 15 bases separating them. V usage is TRBV29-1 and J usage is TRBJ2-7, with D perhaps TRBD1 (6 bases). Sequenced input: PBMCs. This TCR derives from a girl aged 5-17 years in good health and CMV-seropositive. The CDR3 DNA sequence: TGCAGCGCAGCCCCTAGACAGGCCTACGAGCAGTACTTC. It yields the protein CSAAPRQAYEQYF.